This note documents a single T cell receptor (beta chain) sequence. Germline V CDR1 and CDR2: SGHRS, YFSETQ. The length of the CDR3 is 14 residues. Unmatched junction bases numbered 7, after V lost 4 bases and J lost 4 bases. The sample is drawn from a study of cytomegalovirus exposure and HLA in healthy donors. Study at large: According to later analysis, the same platform produced the 120 validation and some 680 first-cohort repertoires.

The assay was immunoSEQ multiplex PCR, and TCRdb's table has in-frame clones only and misses some. The sample yields 200,000 to 250,000 clones, 80% to 90% seen once. This clonotype originated in a woman younger than 30 in good health and CMV-seropositive. The V gene is TRBV5-1, the J gene TRBJ2-7; 8 bases fit TRBD1. Sequencing was carried out using PBMCs. Here the CDR3 reads CASSGTGGVYEQYF. DNA of the CDR3: TGCGCCAGCAGCGGAACAGGGGGTGTATACGAGCAGTACTTC.